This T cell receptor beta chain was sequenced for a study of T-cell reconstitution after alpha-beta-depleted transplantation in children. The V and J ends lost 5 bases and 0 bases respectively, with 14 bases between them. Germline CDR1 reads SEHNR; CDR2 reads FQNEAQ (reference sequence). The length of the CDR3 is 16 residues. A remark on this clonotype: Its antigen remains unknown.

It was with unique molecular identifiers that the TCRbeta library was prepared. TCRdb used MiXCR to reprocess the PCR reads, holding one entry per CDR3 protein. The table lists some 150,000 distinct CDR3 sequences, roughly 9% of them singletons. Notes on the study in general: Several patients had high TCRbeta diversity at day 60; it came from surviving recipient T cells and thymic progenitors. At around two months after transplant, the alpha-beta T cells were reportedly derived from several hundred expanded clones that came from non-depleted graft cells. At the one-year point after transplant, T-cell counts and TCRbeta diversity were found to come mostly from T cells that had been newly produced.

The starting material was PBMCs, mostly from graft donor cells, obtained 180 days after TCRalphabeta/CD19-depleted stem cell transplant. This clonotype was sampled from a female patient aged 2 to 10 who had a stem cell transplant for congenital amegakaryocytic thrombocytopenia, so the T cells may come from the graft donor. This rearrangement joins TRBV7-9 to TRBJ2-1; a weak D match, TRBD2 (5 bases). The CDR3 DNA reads TGTGCCAGCAGCCCTGTAGCGTTGAGCTCCTACAATGAGCAGTTCTTC. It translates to CASSPVALSSYNEQFF.